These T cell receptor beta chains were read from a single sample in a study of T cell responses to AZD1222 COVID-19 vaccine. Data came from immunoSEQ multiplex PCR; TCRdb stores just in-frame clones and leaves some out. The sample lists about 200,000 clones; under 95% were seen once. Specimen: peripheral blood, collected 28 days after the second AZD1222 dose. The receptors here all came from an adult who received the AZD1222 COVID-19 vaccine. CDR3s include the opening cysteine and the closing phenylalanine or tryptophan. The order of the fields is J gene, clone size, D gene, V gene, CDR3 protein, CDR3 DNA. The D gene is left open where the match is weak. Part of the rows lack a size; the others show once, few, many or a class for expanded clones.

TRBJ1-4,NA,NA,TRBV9,CASSAPGRNEKLFF,TGTGCCAGCAGCGCCCCGGGCCGGAATGAAAAACTGTTTTTT
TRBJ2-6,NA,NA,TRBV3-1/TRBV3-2,CASSQEVWPTGANVLTF,TGTGCCAGCAGCCAAGAAGTTTGGCCTACTGGGGCCAACGTCCTGACTTTC
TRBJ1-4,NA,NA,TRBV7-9,CASSVRGSTNEKLFF,TGTGCCAGCAGCGTACGGGGGTCAACTAATGAAAAACTGTTTTTT
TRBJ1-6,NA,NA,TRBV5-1,CASSLGRVGPLHF,TGCGCCAGCAGCCTCGGACGGGTAGGACCCCTCCACTTT
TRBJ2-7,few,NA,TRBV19,CASRRDLSSYEQYF,TGTGCCAGTAGGCGGGACCTCAGCTCCTACGAGCAGTACTTC
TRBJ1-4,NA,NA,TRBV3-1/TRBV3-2,CASSQDLQRPQLFF,TGTGCCAGCAGCCAAGACCTACAGAGGCCTCAACTGTTTTTT
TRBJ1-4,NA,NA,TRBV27,CASSLGGRGGEKLFF,TGTGCCAGCAGTTTAGGGGGAAGGGGGGGTGAAAAACTGTTTTTT
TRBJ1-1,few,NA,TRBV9,CASSAQGRETEAFF,TGTGCCAGCAGCGCGCAGGGACGTGAAACTGAAGCTTTCTTT
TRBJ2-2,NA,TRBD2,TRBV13,CASSLYGRLAGNTGELFF,TGTGCCAGCAGCCTATACGGAAGGCTAGCGGGGAACACCGGGGAGCTGTTTTTT
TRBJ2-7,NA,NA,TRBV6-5,CASIGDSYEQYF,TGTGCCAGCATTGGGGACTCCTACGAGCAGTACTTC
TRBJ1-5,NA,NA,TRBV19,CASSMLAGYSQPQHF,TGTGCCAGTAGTATGTTGGCAGGGTACAGTCAGCCCCAGCATTTT
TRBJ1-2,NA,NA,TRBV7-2,CASSLAPGPGGYTF,TGTGCCAGCAGCTTAGCACCGGGACCTGGGGGCTACACCTTC
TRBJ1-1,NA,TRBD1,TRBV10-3,CAIRDRGASEAFF,TGTGCCATCAGGGACAGGGGTGCTTCTGAAGCTTTCTTT
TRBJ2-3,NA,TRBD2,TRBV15,CATSRGRGGPDTQYF,TGTGCCACCAGCAGAGGGCGGGGGGGCCCAGATACGCAGTATTTT
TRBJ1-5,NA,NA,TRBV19,CASRAWGNQPQHF,TGTGCCAGCCGAGCTTGGGGCAATCAGCCCCAGCATTTT
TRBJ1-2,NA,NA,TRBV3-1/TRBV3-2,CASSQRQLGYTF,TGTGCCAGCAGCCAGAGGCAGCTAGGCTACACCTTC
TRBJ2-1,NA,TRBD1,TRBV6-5,CASSPGTGGRNEQFF,TGTGCCAGCAGTCCCGGGACAGGGGGCAGGAATGAGCAGTTCTTC
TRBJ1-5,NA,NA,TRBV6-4,CASSSGTPSNQPQHF,TGTGCCAGCAGTTCCGGGACACCCTCGAATCAGCCCCAGCATTTT
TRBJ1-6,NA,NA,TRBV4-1,CASSQVIGVSIGSPLHF,TGCGCCAGCAGCCAAGTTATAGGGGTGTCTATAGGTTCACCCCTCCACTTT
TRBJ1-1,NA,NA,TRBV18,CASSSGSRGENTEAFF,TGTGCCAGCTCGTCGGGTTCCAGGGGCGAGAACACTGAAGCTTTCTTT
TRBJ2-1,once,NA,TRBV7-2,CASSSPAGQGYNEQFF,TGTGCCAGCAGCTCCCCGGCGGGCCAGGGCTACAATGAGCAGTTCTTC
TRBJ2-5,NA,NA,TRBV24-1,CATSSPKTQYF,TGTGCCACCAGTTCCCCTAAGACCCAGTACTTC
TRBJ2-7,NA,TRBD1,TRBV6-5,CASSLYRGIYEQYF,TGTGCCAGCAGTCTGTACAGGGGTATTTACGAGCAGTACTTC
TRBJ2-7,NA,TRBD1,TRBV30,CAFYLTGIEQYF,TGTGCCTTTTACCTGACAGGGATCGAGCAGTACTTC
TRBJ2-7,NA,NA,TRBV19,CASSPSLVGNGYEQYF,TGTGCCAGTAGTCCGTCGTTAGTGGGGAACGGCTACGAGCAGTACTTC
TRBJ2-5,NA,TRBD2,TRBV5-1,CASSIGLAGAETQYF,TGCGCCAGCAGCATCGGTCTAGCGGGGGCCGAGACCCAGTACTTC
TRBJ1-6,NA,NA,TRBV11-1,CASGISYNSPLHF,TGTGCCAGCGGTATCTCCTATAATTCACCCCTCCACTTT
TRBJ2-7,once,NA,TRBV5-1,CASSFSEGAVNEQYF,TGCGCCAGCAGCTTTTCGGAGGGGGCGGTCAACGAGCAGTACTTC
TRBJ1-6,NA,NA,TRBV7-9,CASSLTGGGRGNNSPLHF,TGTGCCAGCAGCTTAACGGGGGGCGGACGTGGAAATAATTCACCCCTCCACTTT
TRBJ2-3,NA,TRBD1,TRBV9,CASSVTGRDTQYF,TGTGCCAGCAGCGTGACAGGGCGAGATACGCAGTATTTT
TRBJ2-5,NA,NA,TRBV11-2,CASSQDRQETQYF,TGTGCCAGCAGCCAGGACAGACAAGAGACCCAGTACTTC
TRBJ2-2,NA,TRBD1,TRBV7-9,CASSKQGALEGELFF,TGTGCCAGCAGCAAGCAGGGGGCATTGGAAGGGGAGCTGTTTTTT
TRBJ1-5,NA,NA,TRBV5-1,CASSLDRPYDQPQHF,TGCGCCAGCAGCTTGGACAGGCCTTACGATCAGCCCCAGCATTTT
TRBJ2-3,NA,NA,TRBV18,CASSPPLASGTDTQYF,TGTGCCAGCTCACCACCTTTAGCTAGCGGCACAGATACGCAGTATTTT
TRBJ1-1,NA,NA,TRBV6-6,CASRLRGTENTEAFF,TGTGCCAGCAGGTTGCGAGGTACAGAGAACACTGAAGCTTTCTTT
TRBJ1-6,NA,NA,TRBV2,CASSEAYSYNSPLHF,TGTGCCAGCAGTGAAGCGTACAGTTATAATTCACCCCTCCACTTT
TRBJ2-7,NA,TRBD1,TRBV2,CASRDRGLEQYF,TGTGCCAGCCGGGACAGGGGGCTCGAGCAGTACTTC
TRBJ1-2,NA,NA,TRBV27,CASSSSQFNYGYTF,TGTGCCAGCAGTTCATCCCAATTTAACTATGGCTACACCTTC
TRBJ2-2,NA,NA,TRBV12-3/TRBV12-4,CASGRRGAGELFF,TGTGCCAGCGGCCGGAGGGGCGCCGGGGAGCTGTTTTTT
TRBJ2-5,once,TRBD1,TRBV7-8,CASSRPGQGEAAQYF,TGTGCCAGCAGCCGCCCCGGACAGGGTGAGGCGGCCCAGTACTTC
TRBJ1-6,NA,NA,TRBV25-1,CASREGIGSPLHF,TGTGCCAGCAGGGAGGGGATCGGGTCACCCCTCCACTTT
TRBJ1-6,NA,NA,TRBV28,CASSSELNSPLHF,TGTGCCAGCAGTTCGGAGTTGAATTCACCCCTCCACTTT
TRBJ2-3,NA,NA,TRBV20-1,CSASRDLSTDTQYF,TGCAGTGCTAGTCGAGACCTTAGCACAGATACGCAGTATTTT
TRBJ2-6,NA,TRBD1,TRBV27,CASSSGGAGSGANVLTF,TGTGCCAGCAGTTCAGGGGGCGCCGGCTCTGGGGCCAACGTCCTGACTTTC
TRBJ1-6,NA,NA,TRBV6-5,CASRPPNSPLHF,TGTGCCAGCAGGCCCCCTAATTCACCCCTCCACTTT
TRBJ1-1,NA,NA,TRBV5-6,CASSPVGRGLTEAFF,TGTGCCAGCAGCCCGGTGGGCAGGGGATTAACTGAAGCTTTCTTT
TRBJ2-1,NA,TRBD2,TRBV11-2,CASSFPGLAGGPVPNEQFF,TGTGCCAGCAGCTTCCCGGGACTAGCGGGGGGCCCTGTTCCCAATGAGCAGTTCTTC
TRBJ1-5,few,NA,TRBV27,CASSSLPGGPRQPQHF,TGTGCCAGCAGTTCCCTACCGGGCGGCCCGCGCCAGCCCCAGCATTTT
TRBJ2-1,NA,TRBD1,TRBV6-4,CATSPFRDRVLFF,TGTGCCACCAGCCCGTTCCGGGACAGGGTTTTGTTCTTC
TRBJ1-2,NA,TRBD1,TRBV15,CATSRSPQGDYGYTF,TGTGCCACCAGCAGATCTCCCCAGGGGGACTATGGCTACACCTTC
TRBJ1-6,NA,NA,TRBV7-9,CASEVEYKNNSPLHF,TGTGCCAGCGAGGTGGAGTATAAGAATAATTCACCCCTCCACTTT
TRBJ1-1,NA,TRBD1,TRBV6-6,CASSYSGGGAFF,TGTGCCAGCAGTTACAGTGGAGGGGGCGCTTTCTTT
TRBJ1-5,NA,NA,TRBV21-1,CASSKGVSGQPRNQPQHF,TGTGCCAGCAGCAAAGGAGTATCGGGACAGCCAAGGAATCAGCCCCAGCATTTT
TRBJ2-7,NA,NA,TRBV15,CATSRQGYEQYF,TGTGCCACCAGCAGACAGGGTTACGAGCAGTACTTC
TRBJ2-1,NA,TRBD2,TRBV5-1,CASRRDYHLNEQFF,TGCGCCAGTCGCCGGGACTACCACCTCAATGAGCAGTTCTTC
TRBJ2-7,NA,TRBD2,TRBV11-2,CASSDPKRGAVYEQYF,TGTGCCAGCAGCGACCCAAAGCGGGGGGCTGTCTACGAGCAGTACTTC
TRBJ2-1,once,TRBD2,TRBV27,CASKIVASGTPSYNEQFF,TGTGCCAGTAAAATAGTGGCTAGCGGGACCCCTTCCTACAATGAGCAGTTCTTC
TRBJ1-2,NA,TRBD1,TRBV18,CASSPDDRGNYGYTF,TGTGCCAGCTCACCCGACGACAGGGGAAACTATGGCTACACCTTC
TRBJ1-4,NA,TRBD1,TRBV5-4,CASSHPPGQGDEKLFF,TGTGCCAGCAGCCACCCCCCGGGACAGGGTGATGAAAAACTGTTTTTT
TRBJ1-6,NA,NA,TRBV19,CASSLPARSSSYNSPLHF,TGTGCCAGTAGTCTCCCGGCTCGGTCCAGCTCCTATAATTCACCCCTCCACTTT